The 27 T cell receptor beta chains below were found in one sample sequenced in a study of shared clonotypes between healthy human individuals. Profiling relied on immunoSEQ multiplex PCR, and the TCRdb table lists in-frame clones only, not all of them. This sample has around 1.6 million clones, with 95% to 99% found just once. Sequencing was carried out using naive CD4+ T cells sorted from blood. Regarding subset: CD45RA+ positively selected. Receptor source: a man aged 30 to 45 in good health.

The chain employs TRBV18 and TRBJ2-5; D call uncertain. The germline V gene encodes CDR1 KGHSH and CDR2 LQKENI. CDR3 length: 12 residues. V was clipped by 3 bases and J by 10 bases, with 12 bases between them. CDR3 bases: TGTGCCAGCTCACCCCCCTCTTCGTACCAGTACTTC. It specifies CASSPPSSYQYF.

This chain links TRBV28 with TRBJ2-7; 8 positions match TRBD1. Germline CDR1 is MDHEN and CDR2 is SYDVKM. The J segment lost 6 bases and the V segment lost 5 bases, leaving 6 bases of the junction unmatched. The CDR3 runs 13 residues. CDR3 coding DNA: TGTGCCAGCAGTACAGGACAGGGTAGCGAGCAGTACTTC. It codes for CASSTGQGSEQYF.

Comments on this clone: The identical CDR3 is also encoded by other nucleotide sequences in the sample. V usage is TRBV19 and J usage is TRBJ1-5, with a weak D call TRBD1 (5 bases). This CDR3 has 14 residues. V dropped 3 bases and J dropped 6 bases, with 12 bases sitting between them. Per germline, CDR1 LNHDA and CDR2 SQIVND (reference sequence). This chain's CDR3 is CASSIGQGGQPQHF. The CDR3, as DNA: TGTGCCAGTAGTATCGGGCAGGGTGGTCAGCCCCAGCATTTT.

The V gene is TRBV5-1, the J gene TRBJ1-1; no clear D. This CDR3 contains 17 residues. Trimming took off 1 base at V and 0 bases at J, with 16 bases between the two ends. Germline V gene data show CDR1 as SGHRS and CDR2 as YFSETQ. The DNA for the CDR3 is TGCGCCAGCAGCTTGCCAACCCGGGAAACCTTGAACACTGAAGCTTTCTTT. It specifies CASSLPTRETLNTEAFF.

V gene TRBV10-3 combines with J gene TRBJ2-3; 11 positions match TRBD2. The germline V gene has CDR1 ENHRY and CDR2 SYGVKD. V lost 8 bases and J lost 6; bases outside the gene matches: 13. CDR3 length: 16 residues. This chain's CDR3 is CAISQLLAGVGDTQYF. CDR3 coding DNA: TGTGCCATCTCCCAGCTACTAGCGGGAGTGGGGGATACGCAGTATTTT.

The chain employs TRBV2 and TRBJ2-7, with 13 bases fitting TRBD2. V shed 6 bases, J shed 7 bases, and the junction held 3 bases outside the gene matches. From germline, CDR1 is SNHLY and CDR2 FYNNEI. The CDR3 totals 13 residues. In nucleotides, the CDR3 is TGTGCCAGCAGCCCACTAGCGGGAGGGGAGCAGTACTTC. Translated: CASSPLAGGEQYF.

The chain links TRBV2 to TRBJ2-2, with 10 bases lining up with TRBD1. Per germline, CDR1 SNHLY and CDR2 FYNNEI. This CDR3 has 17 amino acids. V dropped 6 bases and J dropped 4; count of bases not matched to a gene: 11. The CDR3 spells CASRPGQGLGITGELFF. The CDR3, as DNA: TGTGCCAGCAGACCGGGACAGGGGTTGGGGATCACCGGGGAGCTGTTTTTT.

V and J are TRBV4-2 and TRBJ2-7; 9 positions match TRBD2. This CDR3 has 14 amino acids. CDR1 is LGHNA, CDR2 YNFKEQ, per germline. The V gene end was trimmed by 4 bases and the J gene end by 3 bases; junction bases not matched to a gene: 4. The CDR3 region has the DNA TGTGCCAGCAGCCGACTAGCGGACTTCTACGAGCAGTACTTC. Protein product: CASSRLADFYEQYF.

Concerning this clone: The sample has other DNA sequences that encode this CDR3 too. The rearrangement joins TRBV2 to TRBJ2-7, with D possibly being TRBD1 (6 bases). CDR1 is SNHLY and CDR2 is FYNNEI in the germline V gene. The CDR3 covers 11 residues. Between the trimmed V and J ends, which lost 7 bases and 3 bases, there was a span of 7 bases. The CDR3 region is CASNRDYEQYF. CDR3 in DNA: TGTGCCAGCAACAGGGACTACGAGCAGTACTTC.

This chain joins TRBV2 and TRBJ1-4; possible D gene TRBD1, 5 bases. V lost 6 bases and J lost 5, with 13 bases in between. This CDR3 region has 14 residues. Germline CDR1 is SNHLY and CDR2 is FYNNEI. As DNA, the CDR3 is TGTGCCAGCAGCGTTAAAAGGGGAAATGAAAAACTGTTTTTT. Residues: CASSVKRGNEKLFF.

Here the CDR3 reads CASSFGDRRNQPQHF. For the CDR3, the DNA is TGTGCCAGCAGTTTTGGGGACAGGCGGAATCAGCCCCAGCATTTT. The chain is built from TRBV6-1 and TRBJ1-5; 8 positions agree with TRBD1. CDR1 and CDR2 from the germline V gene are MNHNS and SASEGT. Trimming cost V 5 bases and J 4 bases; bases outside gene matches: 7. This CDR3 is 15 amino acids long.

V usage is TRBV6-6 and J usage is TRBJ1-2; TRBD1 agrees at 7 bases. Germline trimming cut 6 bases from V and 4 bases from J; bases unmatched to any gene: 5. Germline V gene data show CDR1 as MNHNY and CDR2 as SVGAGI (reference sequence). CDR3 length: 13 residues. For the CDR3, the DNA is TGTGCCAGCAGCGGGGACAGCGGCTATGGCTACACCTTC. Protein: CASSGDSGYGYTF.

This clone was detected only once. V is TRBV7-9 and J is TRBJ2-2; D unresolved. There are 19 residues in the CDR3. Germline V gives CDR1 SEHNR, CDR2 FQNEAQ (reference sequence). V was clipped by 1 base and J by 0 bases, with 18 bases between them. The CDR3 region has the DNA TGTGCCAGCAGCTTAGTAATCGCAGGCTATGACGCGAACACCGGGGAGCTGTTTTTT. This gives the protein CASSLVIAGYDANTGELFF.

The V gene is TRBV11-3, the J gene TRBJ2-1; D not certain. The V gene lost 4 bases and the J gene lost 0 bases, with 16 bases spanning the gap. The CDR3 covers 17 residues. Germline CDR1 is SGHNT and CDR2 is YENEEA. The CDR3 reads CASSSGSWAASYNEQFF. CDR3 sequence (DNA): TGTGCCAGCAGCTCAGGATCGTGGGCTGCCTCCTACAATGAGCAGTTCTTC.

This clone was recorded only once. The rearrangement links TRBV4-1 to TRBJ2-2; 8 bases agree with TRBD2. Germline-derived CDR1 and CDR2 are MGHRA and YSYEKL. V trimming: 1 base; J trimming: 1 base; junction bases outside the gene matches: 11. The CDR3 is 19 residues long. The CDR3 sequence is CASSQAIPSSGKNTGELFF. The DNA for the CDR3 is TGCGCCAGCAGCCAAGCTATCCCTAGTAGCGGGAAGAACACCGGGGAGCTGTTTTTT.

The rearrangement uses TRBV10-3 and TRBJ1-1, with D hard to call. Germline values: CDR1 ENHRY, CDR2 SYGVKD. CDR3 length: 14 residues. V lost 8 bases to trimming and J lost 5 bases, with 18 bases between them. Here the CDR3 DNA reads TGTGCCATCGGGGAGACTGGCGCAGGTACTGAAGCTTTCTTT. This translates into CAIGETGAGTEAFF.

The V and J genes are TRBV7-3 and TRBJ2-3, with a weak D call TRBD2 (6 bases). The V end lost 3 bases, the J end lost 4 bases, and 11 bases lay between the germline ends. The CDR3 has 14 residues. Germline V CDR1 and CDR2: SGHTA, FQGTGA. In DNA, the CDR3 is TGTGCCAGCAGCTTCGACGGGAGTGCAGATACGCAGTATTTT. Translating it yields CASSFDGSADTQYF. Supplemented by reference TRBV7-3 and TRBJ2-3, the full variable domain reads GAGVSQTPSNKVTEKGKYVELRCDPISGHTALYWYRQSLGQGPEFLIYFQGTGAADDSGLPNDRFFAVRPEGSVSTLKIQRTERGDSAVYLCASSFDGSADTQYFGPGTRLTVL.

V is TRBV5-6 and J is TRBJ2-7; D might be TRBD2 (6 bases). The CDR3 spans 16 residues. Germline V lookup: CDR1 SGHDT, CDR2 YYEEEE. Trimming left V 4 bases short and J 2 bases short, with 19 bases between. The CDR3 DNA follows: TGTGCCAGCAGCAGGGCAATGGCGGGACCGACCTACGAGCAGTACTTC. Translating gives CASSRAMAGPTYEQYF.

The chain links TRBV30 to TRBJ1-1, with D hard to call. This CDR3 region has 9 residues. Trimming pared 5 bases from V and 4 bases from J, leaving 2 bases between. Germline V lookup: CDR1 GTSNPN, CDR2 SVGIG (reference sequence). CDR3 in DNA: TGTGCCTGGGGCACTGAAGCTTTCTTT. Amino acid sequence: CAWGTEAFF.

The chain joins TRBV2 to TRBJ1-2; no clear D gene. This CDR3 is 13 amino acids long. Germline assignment: CDR1 SNHLY and CDR2 FYNNEI. Trimming took 5 bases from V and 4 from J, leaving 11 bases between them. CDR3: CASSYRLGYGYTF. For the CDR3, the DNA is TGTGCCAGCAGTTATCGGCTCGGCTATGGCTACACCTTC. The variable domain in full, completed from reference TRBV2 and TRBJ1-2, reads EPEVTQTPSHQVTQMGQEVILRCVPISNHLYFYWYRQILGQKVEFLVSFYNNEISEKSEIFDDQFSVERPDGSNFTLKIRSTKLEDSAMYFCASSYRLGYGYTFGSGTRLTVV.

The chain carries TRBV30 and TRBJ1-3; D gene unclear. V was cut by 7 bases and J by 3 bases, with 7 bases left in between. This CDR3 contains 11 residues. CDR1 GTSNPN and CDR2 SVGIG come from the germline V gene (reference sequence). CDR3 residues: CASLVGNTIYF. DNA for the CDR3: TGTGCCTCGCTTGTTGGAAACACCATATATTTT.

The gene calls are TRBV7-9 and TRBJ2-7; D gene uncertain. The CDR3 is 15 residues long. Germline CDR1 is SEHNR and CDR2 is FQNEAQ (reference sequence). The ends were cut back, 5 bases at V and 3 bases at J, with 17 bases in the middle. The CDR3 sequence: CASSPLFGSVYEQYF. CDR3 bases: TGTGCCAGCAGCCCCTTGTTTGGGTCAGTCTACGAGCAGTACTTC.

The V gene is TRBV9, the J gene TRBJ2-7; 12 positions agree with TRBD2. CDR1 and CDR2 from the germline V gene are SGDLS and YYNGEE. With 4 bases clipped from V and 5 bases from J, the junction kept 7 bases outside the gene matches. The CDR3 has 15 amino acids. The CDR3 region is CASSPRLAGVNEQYF. CDR3 bases: TGTGCCAGCAGCCCCCGACTAGCGGGAGTCAACGAGCAGTACTTC.

J is TRBJ2-3 and V is TRBV5-1; either TRBD1 or TRBD2 may supply D (5 bases each). V was trimmed by 0 bases and J by 8 bases, leaving 16 bases between them. The length of the CDR3 is 15 residues. Germline V CDR1 and CDR2: SGHRS, YFSETQ. The CDR3 sequence: CASSLGGSAPGTQYF. The CDR3 DNA sequence: TGCGCCAGCAGCTTGGGGGGGTCAGCGCCAGGTACGCAGTATTTT.

The chain employs TRBV2 and TRBJ1-1; D unresolved. Trimming shortened V by 3 bases and J by 1 base, and 6 bases separated the two germline ends. The CDR3 runs 13 residues. Per the germline V gene, CDR1 is SNHLY and CDR2 is FYNNEI. CDR3 in amino acids: CASSEDQNTEAFF. In nucleotides, the CDR3 is TGTGCCAGCAGTGAGGACCAGAACACTGAAGCTTTCTTT. Full variable domain (missing parts from reference TRBV2 and TRBJ1-1): EPEVTQTPSHQVTQMGQEVILRCVPISNHLYFYWYRQILGQKVEFLVSFYNNEISEKSEIFDDQFSVERPDGSNFTLKIRSTKLEDSAMYFCASSEDQNTEAFFGQGTRLTVV.

The chain employs TRBV27 and TRBJ1-2, with 9 bases fitting TRBD1. The V gene end was trimmed by 2 bases and the J gene end by 8 bases; junction bases not matched to a gene: 12. There are 16 residues in the CDR3. Germline V CDR1 and CDR2: MNHEY, SMNVEV (reference sequence). CDR3 residues: CASSLLPAGTGTGYTF. The CDR3 DNA reads as TGTGCCAGCAGTTTACTCCCCGCCGGGACAGGGACCGGCTACACCTTC.

The chain combines TRBV14 with TRBJ2-3; D is perhaps TRBD2 (5 bases). V was pared by 8 bases and J by 9 bases, with 21 bases between. The CDR3 loop spans 14 amino acids. Per germline, CDR1 SGHDN and CDR2 FVKESK. The DNA for the CDR3 is TGTGCCAGCGCCCTGACGGGATTGATCGGCACGCAGTATTTT. Translating gives CASALTGLIGTQYF.